The 8 T cell receptor beta chains presented below share a single source sample, sequenced in a study of post-analysis software for immune sequencing data. Regarding the study as a whole: Among 5 or 6 TRBV segments more frequent in patients than controls were TRBV5-6, TRBV5-1 and TRBV20-1.

Antigens for these TCRs are unknown. The authors incorporated unique molecular identifiers into the TCR beta cDNA libraries. Via MiXCR, TCRdb re-called the PCR reads, giving one row per CDR3 protein. The sample records around 400,000 distinct CDR3 sequences, roughly 38% being singletons. Material: blood. The receptors shown here come from a girl aged 5 to 17 with multiple sclerosis.

The chain has TRBV6-5 and TRBJ2-5, with TRBD1 as a possible D gene (6 bases). Germline loops: CDR1 MNHEY, CDR2 SVGAGI. Trimming pared 0 bases from V and 4 bases from J, leaving 12 bases between. The CDR3 runs 15 residues. CDR3 DNA sequence: TGTGCCAGCAGTTACTCTATCACAGGGCGAGAGACCCAGTACTTC. Its protein is CASSYSITGRETQYF.

V gene TRBV15 combines with J gene TRBJ2-5; 10 bases are shared with TRBD1. V dropped 0 bases and J dropped 4; count of bases not matched to a gene: 5. Germline V lookup: CDR1 LNHNV, CDR2 YYDKDF (reference sequence). The CDR3 has 16 residues. CDR3 nucleotides: TGTGCCACCAGCAGAGACCGGGGACAGGGGTCAGAGACCCAGTACTTC. Its protein product is CATSRDRGQGSETQYF.

The rearrangement uses TRBV15 and TRBJ2-7; D is possibly TRBD1 (5 bases). Germline V CDR1 and CDR2: LNHNV, YYDKDF (reference sequence). Trimming left V 0 bases short and J 1 base short, with 7 bases between. This CDR3 region has 14 residues. The DNA of the CDR3 is TGTGCCACCAGCAGAGAACAGGATTCCTACGAGCAGTACTTC. It yields the protein CATSREQDSYEQYF.

A few counts support this clonotype. This chain uses TRBV6-6 with TRBJ2-5, with D perhaps TRBD1 (7 bases). The V end lost 7 bases, the J end lost 4 bases, and 16 bases lay between the germline ends. The germline V gene has CDR1 MNHNY and CDR2 SVGAGI (reference sequence). This CDR3 is built from 14 residues. For the CDR3, the DNA is TGTGCCAGCACCCCCGCGGGACAGCCAGAGACCCAGTACTTC. This codes for CASTPAGQPETQYF.

There are a few counts of this clonotype. The CDR3 protein is CASSSLARGAYNEQFF. The CDR3 nucleotides are TGTGCCAGCAGCTCTCTGGCGCGGGGGGCGTACAATGAGCAGTTCTTC. The chain has TRBV6-8 and TRBJ2-1, with TRBD2 identical over 8 bases. The CDR3 extends over 16 amino acids. Germline trimming cut 6 bases from V and 4 bases from J; bases unmatched to any gene: 11. CDR1 is MNHGY and CDR2 is SAAAGT in the germline V gene.

The chain links TRBV2 to TRBJ1-2; D is ambiguous. Germline CDR1 and CDR2: SNHLY and FYNNEI. CDR3 length: 17 residues. The ends were cut back, 6 bases at V and 7 bases at J, with 27 bases in the middle. The CDR3, as DNA: TGTGCCAGCAGCTCCGCCTCTACGGGGTGGAGGGTCGGTGGCTACACCTTC. It translates to CASSSASTGWRVGGYTF.

The rearrangement joins TRBV12-3 or TRBV12-4 to TRBJ1-5; 8 bases align to TRBD1. CDR3 length: 15 amino acids. V lost 1 base and J lost 7; bases outside the gene matches: 6. CDR3 sequence reads: CASSLGAGGGQPQHF. The CDR3 DNA reads TGTGCCAGCAGTTTAGGGGCAGGGGGCGGCCAGCCCCAGCATTTT.

This clonotype appeared a few times. The chain links TRBV20-1 to TRBJ1-1; weak D call: TRBD1 (6 bases). The CDR3 is 12 residues long. Germline CDR1 and CDR2: DFQATT and SNEGSKA (reference sequence). V dropped 4 bases and J dropped 2 bases, with 8 bases sitting between them. The DNA of the CDR3 is TGCAGTGCTAACAGGGCCAACACTGAAGCTTTCTTT. Its translation: CSANRANTEAFF.